This T cell receptor beta chain was sequenced in a study of OX40 agonist ivuxolimab in advanced cancers. The study's findings and limits: Both blood CD4+ and CD8+ T cells showed clonal growth by week 6 at 0.1 to 3.0 mg/kg.

Here immunoSEQ multiplex PCR was the method, and the copy in TCRdb shows in-frame clones only, minus some. The sample carries some 24,000 clones, approximately 78% recorded once. A note on this clone: The antigen is undetermined.

CDR3 length: 16 amino acids. Looked up from germline, CDR1 is SGDLS and CDR2 is YYNGEE. Trimming cost V 0 bases and J 8 bases, with 18 bases left between them. The TCR was taken from an adult with an advanced solid tumor such as melanoma, head and neck, liver or kidney cancer. The material was CD4+ or CD8+ T cells sorted from blood, obtained in a trial of the OX40 agonist ivuxolimab. This chain uses TRBV9 with TRBJ2-1; D may be TRBD2 (6 bases). CDR3 in amino acids: CASSVVLRLAFDEQFF. For the CDR3, the DNA is TGTGCCAGCAGCGTAGTGCTTCGTCTAGCGTTCGATGAGCAGTTCTTC.